This T cell receptor beta chain derives from a study of shared clonotypes between healthy human individuals. Study details: Donors consisted of two women and three men between 18 and 49. Used for every donor were three CD4 naive, three CD4 memory, two CD8 naive and one CD8 memory plate. Study-level results: Naive CD4 clonotype sharing across a handful of donors was roughly 5%.

CD45RO negativity and positive selection for CCR7 defined naive CD8 cells, a population that excluded terminally differentiated effector memory CD45RA+ cells. CDR3 length: 12 amino acids. V was shortened by 4 bases and J by 4 bases, with 5 bases between the two germline ends. Germline V lookup: CDR1 MNHEY, CDR2 SMNVEV (reference sequence). Remarks on this clone: Antigen unknown.

TCRdb's table, derived via immunoSEQ multiplex PCR, lists solely in-frame clones and lacks some. The sample includes about 680,000 clones, about 92% seen only once; the top ten take 20% to 25%. The chain is built from TRBV27 and TRBJ1-5; D gene ambiguous. This clonotype originated in a man aged 25 to 40 in good health. The specimen sequenced was naive CD8+ T cells sorted from blood. The CDR3 DNA sequence: TGTGCCAGCAGTTATGATAATCAGCCCCAGCATTTT. This translates into CASSYDNQPQHF.